The clone carrying this T cell receptor (beta chain) was seen only a few times. Antigen unknown. The data were taken from a study of T cells in Graves' hyperthyroidism and ophthalmopathy. Study context: Before treatment of any kind, peripheral blood was taken at initial diagnosis.

Diagnoses were made from clinical symptoms, serum measures (thyroxine and TRAb), thyroid ultrasound and orbital computed tomography. The investigators amplified TCR beta CDR3 regions from RNA transcripts. A set of HTBI primers served as the primers for a first-round RT-PCR of the TCR CDR3. TCRdb called the multiplex PCR reads again in MiXCR, with one record for every CDR3 protein. Altogether around 610,000 distinct CDR3 sequences are present, about 15% being singletons, with the ten largest covering about 3.9%. Notes on the study in general: For ophthalmopathy, model prediction preceded onset by a median 6.5 months.

V was pared by 4 bases and J by 6 bases, with 10 bases between. The CDR3 runs to 12 residues. CDR1 SGHRS and CDR2 YFSETQ come from the germline V gene. The receptor was isolated from a woman between 35 and 50 years old with Graves' ophthalmopathy. Sequencing was performed on blood. The genes are TRBV5-1 and TRBJ2-5; D gene ambiguous. The CDR3 loop is CASSMTDQTQYF. As DNA, the CDR3 is TGCGCCAGCAGCATGACGGACCAGACCCAGTACTTC.